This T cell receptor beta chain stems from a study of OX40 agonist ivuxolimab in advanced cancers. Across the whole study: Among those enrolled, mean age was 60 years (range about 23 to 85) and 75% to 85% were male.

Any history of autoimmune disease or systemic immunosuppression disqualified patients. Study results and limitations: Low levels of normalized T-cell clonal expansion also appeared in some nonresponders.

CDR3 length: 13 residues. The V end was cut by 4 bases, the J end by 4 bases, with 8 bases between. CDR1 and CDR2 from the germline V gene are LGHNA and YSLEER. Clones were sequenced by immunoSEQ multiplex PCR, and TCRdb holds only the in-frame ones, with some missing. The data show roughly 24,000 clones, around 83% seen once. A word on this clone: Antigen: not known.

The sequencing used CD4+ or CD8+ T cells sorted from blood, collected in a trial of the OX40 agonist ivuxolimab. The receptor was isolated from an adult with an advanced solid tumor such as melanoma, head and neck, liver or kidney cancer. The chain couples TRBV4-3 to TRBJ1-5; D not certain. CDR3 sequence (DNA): TGCGCCAGCAGCCTGCGAGAGAATCAGCCCCAGCATTTT. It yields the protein CASSLRENQPQHF.